The clone carrying this TCR beta chain was counted many times. The antigen remains undetermined. This sample is drawn from a study of T-cell reconstitution after alpha-beta-depleted transplantation in children. Whole-study findings and limits: Surviving recipient cells, namely T cells and thymic progenitors, were the source of high day-60 TCRbeta diversity in some patients.

V lost 1 base and J lost 2; bases outside the gene matches: 2. The CDR3 contains 15 residues. Germline CDR1 reads SEHNR; CDR2 reads FQNEAQ (reference sequence). For TCRbeta, the library was prepared with unique molecular identifiers. TCRdb analysed the PCR reads with MiXCR anew, one entry per CDR3 protein. The sample lists about 460,000 distinct CDR3 sequences, 10% to 13% occurring once. The sample was PBMCs, taken before TCRalphabeta/CD19-depleted stem cell transplant. J is TRBJ2-1 and V is TRBV7-9; 7 bases match TRBD2. The sequence was obtained from a child aged 2 to 15 with inherited bone marrow failure, due to receive a stem cell transplant. Here the CDR3 reads CASSLERGPYNEQFF. CDR3 bases: TGTGCCAGCAGCTTAGAGCGGGGACCCTACAATGAGCAGTTCTTC. The complete variable domain, with remaining parts taken from reference TRBV7-9 and TRBJ2-1, reads DTGVSQNPRHKITKRGQNVTFRCDPISEHNRLYWYRQTLGQGPEFLTYFQNEAQLEKSRLLSDRFSAERPKGSFSTLEIQRTEQGDSAMYLCASSLERGPYNEQFFGPGTRLTVL.